This T cell receptor (beta chain) is from a study of blood T cell repertoires in COVID-19. At the level of the study: T cells, B-cell-depleted T cells, or PBMCs supplied cDNA or gDNA.

The ends lost 6 bases at V and 2 bases at J; junction bases unmatched: 4. The CDR3 length is 14 residues. In germline, CDR1 is ENHRY, CDR2 SYGVKD. Original data processing: It was from reference gene primer amplification that nucleated cell counts were estimated. Sequenced by immunoSEQ multiplex PCR; TCRdb stores in-frame clones only, minus some. That table is the source of V, J and clone size, and D and trimming were worked out from the DNA. The table records about 65,000 clones, under 95% of them present only once. The sequencing sample was made of peripheral blood. The chain couples TRBV10-3 to TRBJ1-2; TRBD1 matches at 9 bases. This receptor was obtained from a man aged 55 to 70 with acute or convalescent COVID-19. CDR3 loop: CAIRPGQGNYGYTF. The CDR3 DNA sequence: TGTGCCATCAGGCCGGGACAGGGAAACTATGGCTACACCTTC.